This T cell receptor (beta chain) was identified during a study of T cells in Graves' hyperthyroidism and ophthalmopathy. Looking at the study overall: Peripheral blood collection took place at initial diagnosis, before any treatment.

The study included ophthalmopathy patients with Clinical Activity Score at least 3, NOSPECS grade at least 4 and duration under 3 months. The study based diagnoses on clinical symptoms, serum thyroxine and TRAb, thyroid ultrasound and orbital computed tomography. This clonotype showed up many times. Its matching antigen is unknown. General study findings and limits: Clonotypes that were expanded in thyroid above 0.001 mostly appeared in blood too.

RNA transcripts yielded amplified TCR beta CDR3 regions. RT-PCR in the first round (using the HTBI primer set) targeted the TCR CDR3. TCRdb analysed the multiplex PCR reads with MiXCR anew, one entry per CDR3 protein. Here the sample spans around 690,000 distinct CDR3 sequences, less than 25% being singletons. The CDR3 runs to 15 residues. Per the germline V gene, CDR1 is DFQATT and CDR2 is SNEGSKA (reference sequence). V was cut by 6 bases and J by 0 bases, with 15 bases left in between. V and J are TRBV20-1 and TRBJ2-1; D remains ambiguous. The TCR originated in a man aged 25 to 40 with Graves' ophthalmopathy. Source material: blood. CDR3 loop: CSAESPQSSYNEQFF. CDR3 coding DNA: TGCAGTGCCGAAAGTCCACAGAGCTCCTACAATGAGCAGTTCTTC.